The rows below give T cell receptor beta chains drawn from one sample of a study of blood T cell repertoires in COVID-19. Profiled with immunoSEQ multiplex PCR; TCRdb holds only in-frame clones, not every one. The data show about 98,000 clones, about 84% seen once. The sample was peripheral blood. Every receptor here comes from a woman over 75 with acute or convalescent COVID-19. CDR3s include the opening cysteine and the closing phenylalanine or tryptophan. D genes are given only for firm matches. Size is stated for part of the rows, as once, few or many counts, or as a class when the clone is expanded.

>TRBJ2-6|TRBV5-1|NA|NA
CASSPTVGGSGANVLTF
TGCGCCAGCAGCCCAACAGTGGGGGGTTCTGGGGCCAACGTCCTGACTTTC
>TRBJ1-2|TRBV11-2|TRBD1|NA
CASSLEDRGYGYTF
TGTGCCAGCAGCTTAGAGGACAGGGGATATGGCTACACCTTC
>TRBJ2-5|TRBV5-6|NA|NA
CASSGFGTTRGETQYF
TGTGCCAGCAGCGGGTTCGGGACAACGAGAGGAGAGACCCAGTACTTC
>TRBJ2-3|TRBV27|TRBD2|NA
CASSGRAGGPSDTQYF
TGTGCCAGCAGCGGCCGGGCGGGGGGGCCCTCAGATACGCAGTATTTT
>TRBJ1-5|TRBV5-8|NA|NA
CASSLTGQPQHF
TGTGCCAGCAGCTTGACGGGACAGCCCCAGCATTTT
>TRBJ2-5|TRBV2|TRBD1|NA
CASSDGQGAVGTQYF
TGTGCCAGCAGCGACGGACAGGGGGCCGTCGGGACCCAGTACTTC
>TRBJ1-5|TRBV28|NA|NA
CASRRDTYQPQHF
TGTGCCAGCAGAAGGGACACATATCAGCCCCAGCATTTT
>TRBJ1-2|TRBV12-3/TRBV12-4|NA|few
CASREVVGGGYTF
TGTGCCAGCAGGGAGGTTGTTGGTGGTGGCTACACCTTC
>TRBJ1-3|TRBV29-1|NA|NA
CSVGEQGSGNTIYF
TGCAGCGTTGGGGAACAGGGCTCTGGAAACACCATATATTTT
>TRBJ1-1|TRBV4-3|TRBD1|NA
CASSLQGGNTEAFF
TGCGCCAGCAGCCTTCAGGGGGGGAACACTGAAGCTTTCTTT
>TRBJ1-5|TRBV28|NA|NA
CATAAHSGGGQQPQHF
TGTGCCACCGCAGCACATTCCGGGGGGGGCCAGCAGCCCCAGCATTTT
>TRBJ1-6|TRBV5-1|TRBD1|NA
CASSLGQGINNSPLHF
TGCGCCAGCAGCTTGGGACAGGGGATCAATAATTCACCCCTCCACTTT
>TRBJ1-1|TRBV5-4|TRBD1|NA
CASSSGTGNTEAFF
TGTGCCAGCAGCTCCGGGACAGGGAACACTGAAGCTTTCTTT
>TRBJ1-2|TRBV11-2|TRBD1|NA
CASRRPGTANYGYTF
TGTGCCAGCAGGCGACCCGGGACAGCTAACTATGGCTACACCTTC
>TRBJ2-1|TRBV3-1/TRBV3-2|NA|NA
CASSQGSSRGEQFF
TGTGCCAGCAGCCAAGGGTCCTCTCGGGGTGAGCAGTTCTTC
>TRBJ1-2|TRBV6-1|TRBD1|NA
CASTEQGAGYGYTF
TGTGCCAGCACCGAACAGGGGGCAGGCTATGGCTACACCTTC
>TRBJ1-5|TRBV19|TRBD1|NA
CASARGQANQPQHF
TGTGCCAGTGCCAGAGGACAGGCAAATCAGCCCCAGCATTTT
>TRBJ2-2|TRBV3-1/TRBV3-2|TRBD1|NA
CASRLWDRADTGELFF
TGTGCCAGCAGACTCTGGGACAGGGCGGACACCGGGGAGCTGTTTTTT
>TRBJ2-2|TRBV7-8|NA|NA
CASSLASRALTGELFF
TGTGCCAGCAGCTTAGCGTCCAGGGCGCTAACCGGGGAGCTGTTTTTT
>TRBJ1-2|TRBV5-1|NA|NA
CASSPDSAYGYTF
TGCGCCAGCAGCCCGGACAGCGCCTATGGCTACACCTTC
>TRBJ1-5|TRBV5-5|NA|NA
CASSLAATNLNQPQHF
TGTGCCAGCAGCTTGGCCGCGACAAATCTCAATCAGCCCCAGCATTTT
>TRBJ2-5|TRBV5-1|TRBD2|NA
CASSSPAGGGARETQYF
TGCGCCAGCAGCTCCCCCGCTGGCGGGGGGGCCCGAGAGACCCAGTACTTC
>TRBJ1-2|TRBV21-1|NA|NA
CASSRGGERGQGNYGYTF
TGTGCCAGCAGCAGAGGCGGGGAAAGGGGTCAGGGAAACTATGGCTACACCTTC
>TRBJ1-6|TRBV7-8|TRBD1|NA
CASSSSTGRLDSPLHF
TGTGCCAGCAGCTCGTCGACAGGGCGGTTGGATTCACCCCTCCACTTT
>TRBJ2-7|TRBV7-2|TRBD1|NA
CASSQGQGASYEQYF
TGTGCCAGCAGCCAGGGACAGGGGGCCTCCTACGAGCAGTACTTC
>TRBJ1-1|TRBV5-1|TRBD1|NA
CASSAATGDTEAFF
TGCGCCAGCAGCGCGGCTACAGGGGACACTGAAGCTTTCTTT
>TRBJ2-7|TRBV7-2|NA|few
CASSFQQNEQYF
TGTGCCAGCAGCTTCCAACAGAACGAGCAGTACTTC
>TRBJ1-5|TRBV28|TRBD1|few
CASSLSPGQNQPQHF
TGTGCCAGCAGTTTAAGCCCGGGACAGAATCAGCCCCAGCATTTT
>TRBJ2-1|TRBV7-8|NA|NA
CASSLSWTDYNEQFF
TGTGCCAGCAGCTTAAGCTGGACAGACTACAATGAGCAGTTCTTC
>TRBJ2-7|TRBV29-1|NA|NA
CSAGSSYEQYF
TGCAGCGCCGGGTCCTCCTACGAGCAGTACTTC
>TRBJ2-5|TRBV12-3/TRBV12-4|TRBD2|NA
CASTEAGGETQYF
TGTGCCAGCACGGAGGCGGGGGGAGAGACCCAGTACTTC
>TRBJ1-6|TRBV5-6|NA|NA
CASSPTGWSDSPLHF
TGTGCCAGCAGCCCTACAGGGTGGTCTGATTCACCCCTCCACTTT
>TRBJ2-3|TRBV2|NA|NA
CASRPGATQYF
TGTGCCAGCAGGCCGGGAGCTACGCAGTATTTT
>TRBJ1-1|TRBV5-1|NA|NA
CASSSLTGNTEAFF
TGCGCCAGCAGCTCCCTTACGGGGAATACTGAAGCTTTCTTT
>TRBJ1-5|TRBV4-3|NA|once
CASSQAAGASNQPQHF
TGCGCCAGCAGCCAAGCTGCAGGGGCTAGCAATCAGCCCCAGCATTTT
>TRBJ1-2|TRBV28|NA|NA
CASSLKGRGYTF
TGTGCCAGCAGTTTAAAGGGGCGTGGCTACACCTTC
>TRBJ1-6|TRBV9|NA|NA
CASSVDLGGDLYNSPLHF
TGTGCCAGCAGCGTAGATCTTGGCGGCGATCTCTATAATTCACCCCTCCACTTT
>TRBJ2-7|TRBV2|TRBD2|NA
CASRRLAGASEQYF
TGTGCCAGCAGGAGACTAGCGGGGGCCAGTGAGCAGTACTTC
>TRBJ1-2|TRBV25-1|NA|few
CASSESARGYGYTF
TGTGCCAGCAGCGAAAGTGCCAGGGGCTATGGCTACACCTTC
>TRBJ1-6|TRBV9|NA|NA
CASSVEAGENSPLHF
TGTGCCAGCAGCGTAGAGGCAGGGGAGAATTCACCCCTCCACTTT
>TRBJ1-2|TRBV20-1|TRBD1|NA
CVYRGQGGYTF
TGCGTATACAGGGGGCAGGGTGGCTACACCTTC
>TRBJ2-6|TRBV28|NA|NA
CASDPEGGRWANVLTF
TGTGCCAGCGATCCTGAGGGGGGGAGGTGGGCCAACGTCCTGACTTTC
>TRBJ2-5|TRBV2|TRBD2|NA
CASSGGLGETQYF
TGTGCCAGCAGTGGGGGACTAGGGGAGACCCAGTACTTC
>TRBJ1-1|TRBV14|NA|NA
CASSQGVNTEAFF
TGTGCCAGCAGCCAGGGCGTGAACACTGAAGCTTTCTTT
>TRBJ1-2|TRBV7-2|TRBD1|NA
CASSSQTGPLGYTF
TGTGCCAGCAGCTCACAGACAGGGCCCCTTGGCTACACCTTC